This T cell receptor beta chain was found in a study of cytomegalovirus exposure and HLA in healthy donors. Study background: A previous analysis identified 95 million to 130 million unique TCR beta sequences derived from approximately 190 million T cells. Overall study results and limits: There were over 150 TCR beta chains listed as cytomegalovirus-associated. Later, an analysis showed that TCR beta chains associated with HLA were more clonally expanded than others that were equally common. Excluded were some V segments that proved indistinguishable, including TRBV6-2 and TRBV6-3.

Germline V CDR1 and CDR2: SGDLS, YYNGEE. The V gene end was trimmed by 4 bases and the J gene end by 8 bases; junction bases not matched to a gene: 8. There are 15 residues in the CDR3. In the case of this clone: Its cognate antigen is unknown.

The PCR used 60 Vbeta and 13 Jbeta primers. Using immunoSEQ multiplex PCR, the repertoire was profiled, and TCRdb retains in-frame clones only, with some absent. The data contain about 140,000 clones, 80% of them seen just once; the ten biggest clones take up 5.1%. This receptor was obtained from a male donor in good health and CMV-seronegative. The chain carries TRBV9 and TRBJ1-6, with 8 bases that match TRBD1. The sample taken for sequencing was PBMCs. The CDR3: CASSPRTGMDSPLHF. In DNA form, the CDR3 reads TGTGCCAGCAGCCCCCGGACAGGGATGGATTCACCCCTCCACTTT. Using reference TRBV9 and TRBJ1-6 for the parts outside the CDR3, the full variable domain is DSGVTQTPKHLITATGQRVTLRCSPRSGDLSVYWYQQSLDQGLQFLIQYYNGEERAKGNILERFSAQQFPDLHSELNLSSLELGDSALYFCASSPRTGMDSPLHFGNGTRLTVT.